These 3 T cell receptor beta chains originate from one sample sequenced in a study of graft-versus-host responses after intestinal transplantation. With about 200,000 irradiated, violet-dye-labeled stimulator cells, about 200,000 CFSE-labeled responder cells were plated. Clones were read by immunoSEQ multiplex PCR, and TCRdb kept only the in-frame ones, dropping some. The sample lists about 6,900 clones, roughly 25% occurring once. The input for sequencing was alloreactive CD8+ T cells from a mixed lymphocyte reaction culture, taken before transplantation. The subset denotes: CFSE-low proliferating T cells sorted from approximately six-day pre-transplant mixed lymphocyte reaction (GvH or HvG direction). The receptors here all came from a human patient who was an organ donor for intestinal transplantation.

With regard to this clone: The sample has other DNA sequences that encode this CDR3 too. The chain employs TRBV9 and TRBJ1-1; 7 bases agree with TRBD1. The ends lost 4 bases at V and 0 bases at J; junction bases unmatched: 6. Germline assignment: CDR1 SGDLS and CDR2 YYNGEE. CDR3 length: 15 residues. CDR3 nucleotide sequence: TGTGCCAGCAGCTTAGGGGGCGGGGTGAACACTGAAGCTTTCTTT. Translating it yields CASSLGGGVNTEAFF.

V gene TRBV30 combines with J gene TRBJ1-2; D gene ambiguous. This CDR3 contains 14 residues. Germline CDR1 GTSNPN, CDR2 SVGIG (reference sequence). Deletions cut 6 bases from V and 3 bases from J, with 17 bases between. The CDR3 nucleotides are TGTGCCTGCCCACGGACCGTAGTTCACTATGGCTACACCTTC. This translates into CACPRTVVHYGYTF. Full variable domain (remainder filled in from reference TRBV30 and TRBJ1-2): SQTIHQWPATLVQPVGSPLSLECTVEGTSNPNLYWYRQAAGRGLQLLFYSVGIGQISSEVPQNLSASRPQDRQFILSSKKLLLSDSGFYLCACPRTVVHYGYTFGSGTRLTVV.

Only a few counts were recorded for this clone. With a much larger clone just one base away, this may be a read error. The same CDR3 can be traced to other DNA sequences in this sample. V usage is TRBV5-5 and J usage is TRBJ1-1, with TRBD1 identical over 7 bases. Germline V lookup: CDR1 SGHKS, CDR2 YYEKEE (reference sequence). Losses at the gene ends were 4 bases for V and 1 base for J; bases not matched to a gene: 10. The CDR3 is made up of 16 amino acids. CDR3 sequence: CASSQGQMVWNTEAFF. The CDR3 DNA follows: TGTGCCAGCAGCCAGGGACAGATGGTTTGGAACACTGAAGCTTTCTTT.